The TCR beta chain under discussion was sequenced for a study of blood T cell repertoires in COVID-19. Profiling relied on immunoSEQ multiplex PCR, and the TCRdb table lists in-frame clones only, not all of them. Here the sample spans 150,000 to 200,000 clones, approximately 82% being singletons. Researchers sorted participants into cohorts using their self-reported clinical history. Recovered status in Cohort 3 required two negative PCRs, clearance, or symptom resolution. V shed 5 bases and J shed 6 bases, with 13 bases lying between them. Germline CDR1 reads SGHNT; CDR2 reads YENEEA. The CDR3 contains 13 residues.

This receptor was taken from a man aged 45-65 years who had recovered from COVID-19. Sequencing input: PBMCs or T cells enriched from blood (not recorded which). The chain couples TRBV11-3 to TRBJ1-1; no clear D gene. The DNA of the CDR3 is TGTGCCAGCAGCCTCAGTAACTACGCTGAAGCTTTCTTT. This sequence encodes CASSLSNYAEAFF. Combining the CDR3 with reference TRBV11-3 and TRBJ1-1 gives the whole variable domain EAGVVQSPRYKIIEKKQPVAFWCNPISGHNTLYWYLQNLGQGPELLIRYENEEAVDDSQLPKDRFSAERLKGVDSTLKIQPAELGDSAVYLCASSLSNYAEAFFGQGTRLTVV.